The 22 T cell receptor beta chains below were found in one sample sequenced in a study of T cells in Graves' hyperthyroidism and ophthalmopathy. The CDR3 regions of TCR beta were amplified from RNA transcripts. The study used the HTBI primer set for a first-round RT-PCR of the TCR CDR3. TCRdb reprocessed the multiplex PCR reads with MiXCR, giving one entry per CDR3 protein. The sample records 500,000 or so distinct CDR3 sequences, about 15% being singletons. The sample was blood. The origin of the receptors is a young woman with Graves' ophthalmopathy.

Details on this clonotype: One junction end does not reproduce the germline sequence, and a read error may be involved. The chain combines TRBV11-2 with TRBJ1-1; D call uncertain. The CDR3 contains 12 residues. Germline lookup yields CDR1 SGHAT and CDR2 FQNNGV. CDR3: CAGSTPNTEAFF. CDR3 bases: TGTGCCGGCAGCACCCCTAACACTGAAGCCTTCTTT.

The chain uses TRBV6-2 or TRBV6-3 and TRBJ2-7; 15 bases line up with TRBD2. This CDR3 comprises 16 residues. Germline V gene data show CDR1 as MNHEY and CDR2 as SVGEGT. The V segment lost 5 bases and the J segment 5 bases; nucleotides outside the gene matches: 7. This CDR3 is CASSMGTSGRMDEQYF. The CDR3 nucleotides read TGTGCCAGCAGTATGGGGACTAGCGGGAGGATGGACGAGCAGTACTTC.

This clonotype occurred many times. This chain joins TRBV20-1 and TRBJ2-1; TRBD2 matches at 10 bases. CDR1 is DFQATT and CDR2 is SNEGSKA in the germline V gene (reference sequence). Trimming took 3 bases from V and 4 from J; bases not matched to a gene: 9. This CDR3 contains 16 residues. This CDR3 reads CSASGLAGVEYNEQFF. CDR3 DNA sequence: TGCAGTGCTAGCGGCCTAGCGGGAGTGGAATACAATGAGCAGTTCTTC.

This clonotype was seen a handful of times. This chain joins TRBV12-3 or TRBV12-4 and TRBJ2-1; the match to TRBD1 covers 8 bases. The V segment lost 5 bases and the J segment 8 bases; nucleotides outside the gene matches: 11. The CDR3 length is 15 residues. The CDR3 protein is CASSVWTGNLDEQFF. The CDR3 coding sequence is TGTGCCAGCAGTGTGTGGACAGGGAATTTAGATGAGCAGTTCTTC.

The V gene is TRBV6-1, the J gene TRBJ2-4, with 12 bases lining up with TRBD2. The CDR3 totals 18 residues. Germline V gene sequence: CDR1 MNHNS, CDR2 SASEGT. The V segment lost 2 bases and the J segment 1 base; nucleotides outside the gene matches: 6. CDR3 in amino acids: CASSEHRGTSGAKNIQYF. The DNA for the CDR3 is TGTGCCAGCAGTGAACACCGCGGGACTAGCGGGGCCAAAAACATTCAGTACTTC.

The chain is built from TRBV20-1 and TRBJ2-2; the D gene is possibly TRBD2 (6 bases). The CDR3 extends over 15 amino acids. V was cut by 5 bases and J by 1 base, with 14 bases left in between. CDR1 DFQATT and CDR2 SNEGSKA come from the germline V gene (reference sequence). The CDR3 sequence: CSAAPGLLNTGELFF. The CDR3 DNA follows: TGCAGTGCTGCCCCGGGACTCTTGAACACCGGGGAGCTGTTTTTT.

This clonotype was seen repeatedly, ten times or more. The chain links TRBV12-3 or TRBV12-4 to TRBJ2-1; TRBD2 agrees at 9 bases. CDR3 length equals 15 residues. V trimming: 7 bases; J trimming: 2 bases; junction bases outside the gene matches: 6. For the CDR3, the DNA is TGTGCCAGCAAGGGGGTAGCGGGGGCCTACAATGAGCAGTTCTTC. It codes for CASKGVAGAYNEQFF.

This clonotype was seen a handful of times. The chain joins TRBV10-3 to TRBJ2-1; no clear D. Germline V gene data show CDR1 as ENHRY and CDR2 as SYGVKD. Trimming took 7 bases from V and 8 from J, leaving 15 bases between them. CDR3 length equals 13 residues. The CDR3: CAINRAKTDEQFF. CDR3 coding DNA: TGTGCCATCAACAGAGCTAAAACGGATGAGCAGTTCTTC.

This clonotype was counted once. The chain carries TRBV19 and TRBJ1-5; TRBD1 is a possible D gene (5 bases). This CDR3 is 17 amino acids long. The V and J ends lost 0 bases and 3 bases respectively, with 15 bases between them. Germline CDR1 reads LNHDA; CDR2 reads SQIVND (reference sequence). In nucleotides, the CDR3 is TGTGCCAGTAGTATAGATGGAAACGGGGGTTACAATCAGCCCCAGCATTTT. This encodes CASSIDGNGGYNQPQHF.

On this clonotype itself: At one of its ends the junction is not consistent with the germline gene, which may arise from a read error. CDR3 sequence reads: CASSLSGTGTYGQYF. The CDR3 DNA follows: TGTGCCAGTAGTCTCTCCGGGACAGGGACCTACGGGCAGTACTTC. This chain links TRBV27 with TRBJ2-7, with 9 bases aligning to TRBD1. This CDR3 region has 15 residues. Germline values: CDR1 MNHEY, CDR2 SMNVEV (reference sequence).

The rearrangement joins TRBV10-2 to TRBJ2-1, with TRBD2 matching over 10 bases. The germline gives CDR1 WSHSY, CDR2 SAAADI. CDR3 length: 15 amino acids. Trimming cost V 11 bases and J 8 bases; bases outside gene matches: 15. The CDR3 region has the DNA TGCGCCTGTCGACCGCCGGGACTAGCGTCCCATGAGCAGTTCTTC. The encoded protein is CACRPPGLASHEQFF.

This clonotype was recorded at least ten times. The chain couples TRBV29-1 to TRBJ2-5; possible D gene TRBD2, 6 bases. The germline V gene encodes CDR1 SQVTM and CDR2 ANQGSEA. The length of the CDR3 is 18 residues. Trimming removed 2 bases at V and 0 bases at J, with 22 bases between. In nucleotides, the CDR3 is TGCAGCGTTGAACCGGGTCGGAGGGATGGAGGGTACCAAGAGACCCAGTACTTC. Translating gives CSVEPGRRDGGYQETQYF.

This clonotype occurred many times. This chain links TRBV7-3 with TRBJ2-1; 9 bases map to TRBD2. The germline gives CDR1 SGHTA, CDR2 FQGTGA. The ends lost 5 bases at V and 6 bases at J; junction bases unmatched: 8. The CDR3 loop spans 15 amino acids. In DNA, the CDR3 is TGTGCCAGCAGCACCTTAGCGGGAGAGGGCAATGAGCAGTTCTTC. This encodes CASSTLAGEGNEQFF.

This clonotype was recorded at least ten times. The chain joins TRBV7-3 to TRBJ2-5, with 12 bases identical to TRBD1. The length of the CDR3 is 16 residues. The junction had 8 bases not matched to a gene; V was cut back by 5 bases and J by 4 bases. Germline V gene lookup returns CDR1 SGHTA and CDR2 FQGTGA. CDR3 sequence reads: CASSQGTGGAGETQYF. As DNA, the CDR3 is TGTGCCAGCAGCCAGGGGACAGGGGGCGCGGGAGAGACCCAGTACTTC.

The CDR3 sequence is CASSLESARGAYEQYF. As DNA, the CDR3 is TGTGCCAGCAGCTTGGAGTCTGCCAGGGGGGCCTACGAGCAGTACTTC. J is TRBJ2-7 and V is TRBV5-4, with D possibly being TRBD1 (7 bases). This CDR3 comprises 16 residues. The V end was cut by 0 bases, the J end by 2 bases, with 15 bases between. Germline V gene data show CDR1 as SGHNT and CDR2 as YYREEE (reference sequence).

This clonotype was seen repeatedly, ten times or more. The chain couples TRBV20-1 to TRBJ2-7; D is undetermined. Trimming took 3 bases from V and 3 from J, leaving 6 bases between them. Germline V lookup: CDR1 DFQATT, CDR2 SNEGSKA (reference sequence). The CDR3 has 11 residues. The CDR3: CSARLGYEQYF. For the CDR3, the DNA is TGCAGTGCTAGGTTGGGCTACGAGCAGTACTTC.

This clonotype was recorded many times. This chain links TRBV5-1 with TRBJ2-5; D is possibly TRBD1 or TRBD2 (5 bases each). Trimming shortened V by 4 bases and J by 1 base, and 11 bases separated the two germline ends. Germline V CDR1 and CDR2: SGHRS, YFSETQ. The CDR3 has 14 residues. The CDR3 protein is CASSLGTPQETQYF. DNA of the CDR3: TGCGCCAGCAGCCTGGGGACCCCCCAAGAGACCCAGTACTTC.

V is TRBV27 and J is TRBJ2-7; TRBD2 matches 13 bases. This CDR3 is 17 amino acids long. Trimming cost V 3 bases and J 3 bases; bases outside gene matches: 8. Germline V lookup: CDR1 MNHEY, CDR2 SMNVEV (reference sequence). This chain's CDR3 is CASSFDGTSGTFYEQYF. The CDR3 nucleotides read TGTGCCAGCAGTTTCGACGGGACTAGCGGGACCTTCTACGAGCAGTACTTC.

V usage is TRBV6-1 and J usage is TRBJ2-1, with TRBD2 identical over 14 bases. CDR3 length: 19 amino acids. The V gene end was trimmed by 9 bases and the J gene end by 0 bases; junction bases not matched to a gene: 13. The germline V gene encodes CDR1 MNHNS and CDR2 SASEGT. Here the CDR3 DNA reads TGTGCCAGTCGGACTAGCGGGAGGCCGCAGGACGTCTCCTACAATGAGCAGTTCTTC. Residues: CASRTSGRPQDVSYNEQFF.

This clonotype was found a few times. The chain's CDR3 is CSARKSGADEQYF. CDR3 in DNA: TGCAGTGCTAGAAAAAGCGGGGCAGACGAGCAGTACTTC. V usage is TRBV20-1 and J usage is TRBJ2-7; 7 bases are a match to TRBD2. The CDR3 has 13 amino acids. Per the germline V gene, CDR1 is DFQATT and CDR2 is SNEGSKA (reference sequence). V lost 2 bases and J lost 5; bases outside the gene matches: 6.

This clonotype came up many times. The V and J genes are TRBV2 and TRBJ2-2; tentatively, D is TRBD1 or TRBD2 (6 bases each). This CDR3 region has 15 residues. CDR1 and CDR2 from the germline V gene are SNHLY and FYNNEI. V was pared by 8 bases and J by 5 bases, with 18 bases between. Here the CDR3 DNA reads TGTGCCAGCGTGTTAGGGGGGCCGAGGACCGGGGAGCTGTTTTTT. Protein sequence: CASVLGGPRTGELFF. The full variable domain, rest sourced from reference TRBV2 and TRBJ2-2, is EPEVTQTPSHQVTQMGQEVILRCVPISNHLYFYWYRQILGQKVEFLVSFYNNEISEKSEIFDDQFSVERPDGSNFTLKIRSTKLEDSAMYFCASVLGGPRTGELFFGEGSRLTVL.

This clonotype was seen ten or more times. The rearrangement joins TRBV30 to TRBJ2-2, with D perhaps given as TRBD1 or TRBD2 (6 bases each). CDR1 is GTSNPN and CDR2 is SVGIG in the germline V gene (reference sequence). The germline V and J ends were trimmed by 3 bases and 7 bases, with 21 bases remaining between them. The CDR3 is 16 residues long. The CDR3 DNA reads TGTGCCTGGAGCCACTGGGGGGCGACAGATAGCGGGGAGCTGTTTTTT. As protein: CAWSHWGATDSGELFF. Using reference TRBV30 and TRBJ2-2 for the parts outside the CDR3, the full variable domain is SQTIHQWPATLVQPVGSPLSLECTVEGTSNPNLYWYRQAAGRGLQLLFYSVGIGQISSEVPQNLSASRPQDRQFILSSKKLLLSDSGFYLCAWSHWGATDSGELFFGEGSRLTVL.